The T cell receptor beta chain described here comes from a study of blood T cell repertoires in COVID-19. The wider study: Material from acute and convalescent COVID-19 was sourced from the United States, Italy and Spain.

Trimming at V came to 3 bases and at J to 10 bases, leaving 9 bases not matched to a gene. Per the germline V gene, CDR1 is SGHVS and CDR2 is FQNEAQ. The CDR3 runs 14 residues. Assay: immunoSEQ multiplex PCR; the TCRdb copy retains only in-frame clones and omits some. The sample shows about 110,000 clones, about four fifths of them seen only once. The clonotype was recovered from a woman in her seventies with acute or convalescent COVID-19. This chain uses TRBV7-8 with TRBJ2-1; TRBD2 agrees at 7 bases. The sample was peripheral blood. CDR3 in amino acids: CASSFAGEGREQFF. The CDR3 DNA follows: TGTGCCAGCAGCTTTGCGGGGGAAGGTCGGGAGCAGTTCTTC.